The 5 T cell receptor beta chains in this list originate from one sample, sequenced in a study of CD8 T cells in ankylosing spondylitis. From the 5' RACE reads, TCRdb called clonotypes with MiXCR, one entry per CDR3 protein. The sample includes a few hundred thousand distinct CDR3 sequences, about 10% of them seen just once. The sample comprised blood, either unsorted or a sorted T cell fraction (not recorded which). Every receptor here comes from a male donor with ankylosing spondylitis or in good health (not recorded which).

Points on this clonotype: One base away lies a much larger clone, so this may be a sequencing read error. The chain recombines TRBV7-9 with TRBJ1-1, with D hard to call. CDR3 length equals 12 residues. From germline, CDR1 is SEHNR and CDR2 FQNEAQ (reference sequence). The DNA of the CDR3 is TGTGCCAGCAGCGTCGAGTTTTGGGGAGCTTCCTTT. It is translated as CASSVEFWGASF.

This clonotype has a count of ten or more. The DNA for the CDR3 is TGCAGTGCTAGAGCTCCTAGCGGGGCTGGGAATGAGCAGTTCTTC. It encodes CSARAPSGAGNEQFF. The chain uses TRBV20-1 and TRBJ2-1, with 9 bases lining up with TRBD2. The V gene end was trimmed by 1 base and the J gene end by 7 bases; junction bases not matched to a gene: 8. The CDR3 has 15 residues. Germline values: CDR1 DFQATT, CDR2 SNEGSKA (reference sequence).

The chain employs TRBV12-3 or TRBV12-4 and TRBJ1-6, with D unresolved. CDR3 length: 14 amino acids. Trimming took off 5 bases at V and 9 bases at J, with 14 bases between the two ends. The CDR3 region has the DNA TGTGCCAGCAGTCCCGGCCTTTTCGGTTCACCCCTCCACTTT. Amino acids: CASSPGLFGSPLHF.

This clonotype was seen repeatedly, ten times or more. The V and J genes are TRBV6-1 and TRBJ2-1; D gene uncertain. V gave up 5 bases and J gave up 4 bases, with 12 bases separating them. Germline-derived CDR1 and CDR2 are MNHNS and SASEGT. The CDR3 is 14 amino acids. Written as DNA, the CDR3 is TGTGCCAGCAGTCTTATTAAAGGGTACAATGAGCAGTTCTTC. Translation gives CASSLIKGYNEQFF.

For the CDR3, the DNA is TGCGCCAGCAGCTGGGATCTACAGGGAGGCGAGCAGTACTTC. Amino acids: CASSWDLQGGEQYF. This rearrangement joins TRBV5-1 to TRBJ2-7; D possibly matches TRBD1 or TRBD2 (6 bases each). The CDR3 contains 14 residues. Germline V gene sequence: CDR1 SGHRS, CDR2 YFSETQ. The V and J ends lost 3 bases and 6 bases respectively, with 16 bases between them.